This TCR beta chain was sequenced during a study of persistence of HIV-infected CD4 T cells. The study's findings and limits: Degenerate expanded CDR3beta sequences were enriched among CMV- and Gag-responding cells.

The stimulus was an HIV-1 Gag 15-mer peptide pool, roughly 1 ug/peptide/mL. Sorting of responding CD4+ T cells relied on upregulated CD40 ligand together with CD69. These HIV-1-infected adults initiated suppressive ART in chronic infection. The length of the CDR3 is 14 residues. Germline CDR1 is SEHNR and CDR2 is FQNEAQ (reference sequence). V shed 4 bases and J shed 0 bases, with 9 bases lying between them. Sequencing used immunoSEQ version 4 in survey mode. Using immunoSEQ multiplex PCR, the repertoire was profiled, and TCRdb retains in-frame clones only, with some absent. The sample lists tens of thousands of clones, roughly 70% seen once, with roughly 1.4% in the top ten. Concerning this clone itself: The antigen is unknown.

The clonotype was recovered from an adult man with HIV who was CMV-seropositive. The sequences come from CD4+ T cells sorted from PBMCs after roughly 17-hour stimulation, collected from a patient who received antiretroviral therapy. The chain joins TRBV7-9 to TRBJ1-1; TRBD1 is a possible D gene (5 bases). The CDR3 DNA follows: TGTGCCAGCAGCTGGGAGGGGTTGAACACTGAAGCTTTCTTT. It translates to CASSWEGLNTEAFF.